A single sample is the source of the 17 T cell receptor beta chains below, sequenced in a study of graft-versus-host responses after intestinal transplantation. Tissue from the graft was processed to free its intraepithelial and lamina propria lymphocytes. Only in-frame clones appear in the TCRdb table, and some are missing; sequencing was by immunoSEQ multiplex PCR. The top ten hold about 1.7% of the sample, which has tens of thousands of clones, 89% seen once. The sample here was ileum tissue, taken approximately 370 days after transplant. These TCRs come from a human patient who received an intestinal transplant, so some T cells may come from the graft donor.

This chain joins TRBV30 and TRBJ2-5; 9 bases agree with TRBD2. CDR1 and CDR2 (germline): GTSNPN, SVGIG (reference sequence). This CDR3 has 15 amino acids. The junction had 7 bases not matched to a gene; V was cut back by 0 bases and J by 5 bases. CDR3 DNA: TGTGCCTGGAGTGTAGCGGGAGGTTCGGGGGAGACCCAGTACTTC. Its translation is CAWSVAGGSGETQYF.

The genes are TRBV5-4 and TRBJ1-1; perhaps TRBD1 as D (6 bases). The germline V and J ends were trimmed by 6 bases and 6 bases, with 12 bases remaining between them. This CDR3 spans 12 amino acids. Germline-derived CDR1 and CDR2 are SGHNT and YYREEE (reference sequence). DNA of the CDR3: TGTGCCAGCAACGAACAGGGCGCTGAAGCTTTCTTT. It codes for CASNEQGAEAFF.

The chain links TRBV5-5 to TRBJ2-7; 8 nucleotides line up with TRBD2. V lost 0 bases, J lost 2 bases, and 1 base stayed unmatched. Germline lookup yields CDR1 SGHKS and CDR2 YYEKEE (reference sequence). The CDR3 covers 14 residues. This CDR3 reads CASSLDGGAYEQYF. The CDR3 DNA reads TGTGCCAGCAGCTTGGACGGGGGGGCCTACGAGCAGTACTTC.

The chain joins TRBV6-5 to TRBJ2-1; D unresolved. The CDR3 runs 15 residues. V was shortened by 4 bases and J by 0 bases, with 10 bases between the two germline ends. The germline V gene has CDR1 MNHEY and CDR2 SVGAGI. CDR3 DNA: TGTGCCAGCAGTTCCGGTGGTAGCTCCTACAATGAGCAGTTCTTC. This gives the protein CASSSGGSSYNEQFF.

The genes are TRBV7-2 and TRBJ1-6; the D is unclear. This CDR3 spans 14 amino acids. CDR1 is SGHTA and CDR2 is FQGNSA in the germline V gene. Trimming took 4 bases from V and 8 from J, leaving 12 bases between them. This chain's CDR3 is CASSSDAGYSPLHF. The CDR3 nucleotides read TGTGCCAGCAGCTCAGATGCGGGTTATTCACCCCTCCACTTT.

The V gene is TRBV7-8, the J gene TRBJ1-6; D not resolved. Trimming pared 0 bases from V and 10 bases from J, leaving 7 bases between. The CDR3 is made up of 13 amino acids. The germline gives CDR1 SGHVS, CDR2 FQNEAQ. CDR3 sequence reads: CASSLAVESPLHF. In nucleotides, the CDR3 is TGTGCCAGCAGCTTAGCAGTGGAGTCACCCCTCCACTTT.

The V gene is TRBV4-1, the J gene TRBJ2-2; D gene uncertain. In germline, CDR1 is MGHRA, CDR2 YSYEKL. V lost 3 bases, J lost 4 bases, and 3 bases lay in between. The CDR3 is 12 amino acids. CDR3 sequence: CASSHPTGELFF. The CDR3 bases are TGCGCCAGCAGCCACCCCACCGGGGAGCTGTTTTTT.

The chain recombines TRBV5-1 with TRBJ1-5, with D possibly matching TRBD1 (5 bases). Germline V CDR1 and CDR2: SGHRS, YFSETQ. The CDR3 runs 15 residues. Between the trimmed V and J ends, which lost 4 bases and 0 bases, there was a span of 11 bases. The DNA for the CDR3 is TGCGCCAGCAGCCCGGGGACGGATAGCAATCAGCCCCAGCATTTT. As protein: CASSPGTDSNQPQHF.

V is TRBV18 and J is TRBJ1-1; D remains unclear. CDR1 KGHSH and CDR2 LQKENI come from the germline V gene. The CDR3 extends over 13 amino acids. Trimming took 4 bases from V and 0 from J, leaving 6 bases between them. CDR3 loop: CASSQIMNTEAFF. The CDR3 DNA is TGTGCCAGCTCACAGATCATGAACACTGAAGCTTTCTTT.

This chain links TRBV6-6 with TRBJ2-3, with D perhaps matching TRBD2 (5 bases). Germline V gene sequence: CDR1 MNHNY, CDR2 SVGAGI (reference sequence). This CDR3 has 13 amino acids. Trimming shortened V by 5 bases and J by 3 bases, and 9 bases separated the two germline ends. CDR3 sequence: CASSAGLTDTQYF. CDR3 sequence (DNA): TGTGCCAGCAGTGCGGGCCTTACAGATACGCAGTATTTT.

There are a few counts of this clone. This chain uses TRBV27 with TRBJ2-7; D possibly corresponds to TRBD2 (7 bases). The length of the CDR3 is 14 residues. Germline V gene data show CDR1 as MNHEY and CDR2 as SMNVEV (reference sequence). V was pared by 7 bases and J by 3 bases, with 16 bases between. The CDR3 here is CASKWGGGYYEQYF. In DNA form, the CDR3 reads TGTGCCAGCAAATGGGGGGGCGGCTACTACGAGCAGTACTTC.

The CDR3 bases are TGTGCCAGTACCCCCCACCCCGGGAAATCGGAGACCCAGTACTTC. Translating it yields CASTPHPGKSETQYF. The chain combines TRBV19 with TRBJ2-5, with a tentative D call TRBD2 (5 bases). This CDR3 contains 15 residues. CDR1 is LNHDA and CDR2 is SQIVND in the germline V gene (reference sequence). Deletions cut 7 bases from V and 5 bases from J, with 20 bases between.

The chain carries TRBV11-3 and TRBJ1-6; D is unclear. V was cut by 2 bases and J by 9 bases, with 8 bases left in between. CDR3 size: 13 residues. Germline lookup yields CDR1 SGHNT and CDR2 YENEEA. This CDR3 reads CASSLFLSSPLHF. The CDR3 DNA is TGTGCCAGCAGCTTATTTTTGAGTTCACCCCTCCACTTT.

The chain links TRBV4-1 to TRBJ1-1, with D perhaps TRBD1 (5 bases). V was trimmed by 0 bases and J by 1 base, leaving 9 bases between them. CDR3 length: 15 residues. CDR1 MGHRA and CDR2 YSYEKL come from the germline V gene. The CDR3 nucleotides are TGCGCCAGCAGCCAAGAATCAGGGACGAACACTGAAGCTTTCTTT. Translation gives CASSQESGTNTEAFF.

The rearrangement links TRBV5-4 to TRBJ2-2; the match to TRBD2 covers 13 bases. The CDR3 is 18 amino acids. After removal of 4 bases from V and 1 base from J, the junction contained 7 bases not matched to a gene. Germline assignment: CDR1 SGHNT and CDR2 YYREEE (reference sequence). For the CDR3, the DNA is TGTGCCAGCAGCCCGCCGGGACTAGCGGGGAGGAACACCGGGGAGCTGTTTTTT. It yields the protein CASSPPGLAGRNTGELFF.

The chain combines TRBV28 with TRBJ2-3, with 9 bases aligning to TRBD1. V lost 3 bases to trimming and J lost 0 bases; unmatched junction nucleotides: 4. Germline CDR1 and CDR2: MDHEN and SYDVKM. The length of the CDR3 is 16 residues. CDR3 loop: CASSFRTGASTDTQYF. DNA of the CDR3: TGTGCCAGCAGTTTCCGGACAGGGGCTAGCACAGATACGCAGTATTTT.

The gene calls are TRBV14 and TRBJ2-2; 9 bases map to TRBD2. Losses at the gene ends were 0 bases for V and 7 bases for J; bases not matched to a gene: 6. Germline V gives CDR1 SGHDN, CDR2 FVKESK. The CDR3 sequence is 16 residues long. The CDR3 region has the DNA TGTGCCAGCAGCCAAGATCGCGGGAGGGATCACGGGGAGCTGTTTTTT. Amino acid sequence: CASSQDRGRDHGELFF.